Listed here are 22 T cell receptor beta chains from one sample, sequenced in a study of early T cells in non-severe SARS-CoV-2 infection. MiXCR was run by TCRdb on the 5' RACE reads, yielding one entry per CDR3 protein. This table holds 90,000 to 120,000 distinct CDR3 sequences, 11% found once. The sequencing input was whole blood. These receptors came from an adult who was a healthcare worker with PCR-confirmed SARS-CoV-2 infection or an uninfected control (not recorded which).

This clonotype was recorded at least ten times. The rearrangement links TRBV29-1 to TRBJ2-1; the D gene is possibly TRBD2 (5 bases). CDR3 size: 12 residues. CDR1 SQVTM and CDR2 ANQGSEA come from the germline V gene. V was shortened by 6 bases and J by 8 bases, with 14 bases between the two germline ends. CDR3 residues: CSVLGMPDEQFF. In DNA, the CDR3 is TGCAGCGTCCTCGGGATGCCAGATGAGCAGTTCTTC.

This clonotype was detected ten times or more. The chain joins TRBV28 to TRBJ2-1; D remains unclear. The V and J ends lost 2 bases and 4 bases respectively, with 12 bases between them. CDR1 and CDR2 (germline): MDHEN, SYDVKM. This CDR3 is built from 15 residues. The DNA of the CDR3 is TGTGCCAGCAGTTTAAGGTCTAACCATTACAATGAGCAGTTCTTC. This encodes CASSLRSNHYNEQFF.

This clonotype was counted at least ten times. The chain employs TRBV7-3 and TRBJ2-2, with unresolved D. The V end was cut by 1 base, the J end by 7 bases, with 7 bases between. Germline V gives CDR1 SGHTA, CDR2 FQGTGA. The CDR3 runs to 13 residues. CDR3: CASSLRGDGELFF. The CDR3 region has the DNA TGTGCCAGCAGCTTAAGGGGTGACGGGGAGCTGTTTTTT.

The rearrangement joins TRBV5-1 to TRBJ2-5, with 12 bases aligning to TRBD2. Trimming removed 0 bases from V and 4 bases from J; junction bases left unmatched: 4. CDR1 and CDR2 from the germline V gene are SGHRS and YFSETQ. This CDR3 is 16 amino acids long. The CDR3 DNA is TGCGCCAGCAGCTTGGTACCGGGACTAGCGGGAGAGACCCAGTACTTC. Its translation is CASSLVPGLAGETQYF.

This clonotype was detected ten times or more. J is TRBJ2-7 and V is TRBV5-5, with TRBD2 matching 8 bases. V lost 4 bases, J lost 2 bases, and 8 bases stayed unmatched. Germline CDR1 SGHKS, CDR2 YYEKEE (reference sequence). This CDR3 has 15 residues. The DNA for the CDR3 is TGTGCCAGCAGCAATGTAGCGGGATTAGCCTACGAGCAGTACTTC. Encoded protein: CASSNVAGLAYEQYF.

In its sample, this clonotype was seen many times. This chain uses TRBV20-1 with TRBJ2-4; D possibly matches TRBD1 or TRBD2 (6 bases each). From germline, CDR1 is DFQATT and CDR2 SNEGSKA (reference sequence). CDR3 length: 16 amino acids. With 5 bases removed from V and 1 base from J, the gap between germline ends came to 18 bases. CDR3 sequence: CSAPPVGGRAKNIQYF. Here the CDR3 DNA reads TGCAGTGCTCCCCCCGTCGGGGGCCGGGCCAAAAACATTCAGTACTTC.

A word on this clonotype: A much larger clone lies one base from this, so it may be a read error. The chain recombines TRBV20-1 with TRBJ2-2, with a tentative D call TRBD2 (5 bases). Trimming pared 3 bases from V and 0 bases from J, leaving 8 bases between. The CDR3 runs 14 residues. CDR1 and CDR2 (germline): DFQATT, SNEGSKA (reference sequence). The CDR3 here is CSARNGTNTGELFF. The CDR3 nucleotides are TGCAGTGCTAGGAACGGGACGAACACCGGGGAGCTGTTTTTT.

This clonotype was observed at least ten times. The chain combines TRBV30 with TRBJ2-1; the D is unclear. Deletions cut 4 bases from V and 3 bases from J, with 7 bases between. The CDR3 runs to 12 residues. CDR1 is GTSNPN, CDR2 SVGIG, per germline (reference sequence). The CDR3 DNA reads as TGTGCCTGGAAACCCAACTACAATGAGCAGTTCTTC. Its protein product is CAWKPNYNEQFF.

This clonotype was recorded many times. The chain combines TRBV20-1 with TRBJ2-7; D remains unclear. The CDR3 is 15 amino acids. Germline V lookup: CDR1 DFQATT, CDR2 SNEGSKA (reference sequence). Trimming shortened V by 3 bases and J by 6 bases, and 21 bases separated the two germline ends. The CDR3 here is CSASPQVALVSEQYF. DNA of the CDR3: TGCAGTGCTAGTCCCCAGGTCGCGTTGGTGTCCGAGCAGTACTTC.

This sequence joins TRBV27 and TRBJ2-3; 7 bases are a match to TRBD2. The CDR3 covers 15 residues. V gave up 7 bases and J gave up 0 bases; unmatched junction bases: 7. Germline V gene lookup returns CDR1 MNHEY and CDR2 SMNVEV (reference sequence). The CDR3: CASKYYSGSTDTQYF. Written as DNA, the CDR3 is TGTGCCAGCAAATACTATAGCGGGAGCACAGATACGCAGTATTTT.

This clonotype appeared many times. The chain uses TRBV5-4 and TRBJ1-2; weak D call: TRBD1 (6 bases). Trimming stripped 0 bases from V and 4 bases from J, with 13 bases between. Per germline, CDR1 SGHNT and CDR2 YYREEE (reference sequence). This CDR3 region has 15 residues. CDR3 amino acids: CASSLESGDAYGYTF. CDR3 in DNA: TGTGCCAGCAGCTTGGAATCAGGGGACGCCTATGGCTACACCTTC.

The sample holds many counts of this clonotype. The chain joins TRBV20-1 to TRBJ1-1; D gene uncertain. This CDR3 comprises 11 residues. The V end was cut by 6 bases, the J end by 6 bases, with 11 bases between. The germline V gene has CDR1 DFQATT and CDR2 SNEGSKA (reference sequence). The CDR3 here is CSASGAAEAFF. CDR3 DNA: TGCAGTGCAAGTGGAGCCGCTGAAGCTTTCTTT.

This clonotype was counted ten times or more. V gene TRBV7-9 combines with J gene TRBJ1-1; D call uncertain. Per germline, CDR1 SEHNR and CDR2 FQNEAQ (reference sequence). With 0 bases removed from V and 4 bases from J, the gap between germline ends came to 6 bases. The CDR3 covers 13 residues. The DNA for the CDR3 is TGTGCCAGCAGCTTAGCGGAGTTCACTGAAGCTTTCTTT. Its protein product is CASSLAEFTEAFF. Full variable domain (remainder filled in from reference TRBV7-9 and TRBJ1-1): DTGVSQNPRHKITKRGQNVTFRCDPISEHNRLYWYRQTLGQGPEFLTYFQNEAQLEKSRLLSDRFSAERPKGSFSTLEIQRTEQGDSAMYLCASSLAEFTEAFFGQGTRLTVV.

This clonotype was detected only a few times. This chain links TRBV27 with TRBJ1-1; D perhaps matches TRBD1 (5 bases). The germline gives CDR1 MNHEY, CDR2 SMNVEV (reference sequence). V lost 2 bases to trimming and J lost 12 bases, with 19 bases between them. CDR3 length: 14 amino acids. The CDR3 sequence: CASSLEWQGPGTFF. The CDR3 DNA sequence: TGTGCCAGCAGTTTAGAATGGCAGGGTCCGGGAACTTTCTTT.

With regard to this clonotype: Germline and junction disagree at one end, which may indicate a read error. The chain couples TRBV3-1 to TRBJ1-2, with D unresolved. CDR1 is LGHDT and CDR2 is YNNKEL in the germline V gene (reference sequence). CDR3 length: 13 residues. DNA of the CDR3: TGTGTCAGCAGCCAAGACCCAGTTCGTGGCTACACCTTC. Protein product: CVSSQDPVRGYTF.

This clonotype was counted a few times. CDR3 in amino acids: CSARDALGTSGHNEQFF. The CDR3 nucleotides read TGCAGTGCTAGAGACGCCTTGGGGACTAGCGGACACAATGAGCAGTTCTTC. V usage is TRBV20-1 and J usage is TRBJ2-1; 11 bases line up with TRBD2. J was trimmed by 5 bases and V by 0 bases; bases with no gene match: 9. Germline loops: CDR1 DFQATT, CDR2 SNEGSKA (reference sequence). There are 17 residues in the CDR3.

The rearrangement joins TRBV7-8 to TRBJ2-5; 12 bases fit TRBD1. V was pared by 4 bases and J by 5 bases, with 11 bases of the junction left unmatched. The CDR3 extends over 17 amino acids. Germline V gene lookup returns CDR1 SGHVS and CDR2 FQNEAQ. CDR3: CASSSSSPGQGAETQYF. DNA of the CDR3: TGTGCCAGCAGCTCCAGTTCGCCGGGACAGGGGGCGGAGACCCAGTACTTC.

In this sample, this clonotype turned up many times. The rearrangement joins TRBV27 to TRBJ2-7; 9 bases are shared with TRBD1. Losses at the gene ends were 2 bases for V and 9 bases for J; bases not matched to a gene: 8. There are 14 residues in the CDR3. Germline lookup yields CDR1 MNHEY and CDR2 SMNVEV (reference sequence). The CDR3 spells CASSLEGQGIVQYF. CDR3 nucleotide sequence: TGTGCCAGCAGTTTAGAAGGACAGGGGATTGTGCAGTACTTC.

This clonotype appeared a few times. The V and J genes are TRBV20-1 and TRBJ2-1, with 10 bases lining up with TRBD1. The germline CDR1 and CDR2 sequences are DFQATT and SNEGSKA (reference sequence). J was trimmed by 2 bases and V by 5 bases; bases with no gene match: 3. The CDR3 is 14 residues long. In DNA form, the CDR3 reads TGCAGTGCTCATGGGACAGGGGCCTACAATGAGCAGTTCTTC. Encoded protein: CSAHGTGAYNEQFF.

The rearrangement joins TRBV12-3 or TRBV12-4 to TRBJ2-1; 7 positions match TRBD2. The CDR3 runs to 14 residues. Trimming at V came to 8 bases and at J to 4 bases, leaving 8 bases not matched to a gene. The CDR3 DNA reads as TGTGCCAGCGGTCCGCCCGGGGGGTACAATGAGCAGTTCTTC. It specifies CASGPPGGYNEQFF.

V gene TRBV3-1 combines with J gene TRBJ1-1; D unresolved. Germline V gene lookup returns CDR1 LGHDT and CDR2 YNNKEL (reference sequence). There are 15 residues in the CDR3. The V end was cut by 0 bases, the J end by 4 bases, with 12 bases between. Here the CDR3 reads CASSQDTLFRTEAFF. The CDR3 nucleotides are TGTGCCAGCAGCCAAGACACCCTCTTCCGCACTGAAGCTTTCTTT.

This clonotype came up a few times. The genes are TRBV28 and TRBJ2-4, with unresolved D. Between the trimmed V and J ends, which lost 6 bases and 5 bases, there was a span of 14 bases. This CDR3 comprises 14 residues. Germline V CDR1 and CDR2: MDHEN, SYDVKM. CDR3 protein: CASSRPPQENIQYF. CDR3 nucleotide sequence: TGTGCCAGCAGCCGCCCCCCGCAAGAAAACATTCAGTACTTC. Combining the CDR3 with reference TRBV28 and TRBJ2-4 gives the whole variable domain DVKVTQSSRYLVKRTGEKVFLECVQDMDHENMFWYRQDPGLGLRLIYFSYDVKMKEKGDIPEGYSVSREKKERFSLILESASTNQTSMYLCASSRPPQENIQYFGAGTRLSVL.